Below, 14 T cell receptor beta chains from the same sample are listed, as sequenced in a study of shared clonotypes between healthy human individuals. Sequencing was performed with immunoSEQ multiplex PCR; in TCRdb, only in-frame clones are kept and a portion is missing. The table shows a few million clones, with 85% to 95% occurring only once. Sequences were obtained from naive CD4+ T cells from PBMCs. As to subset: CD45RA+ positively selected. The receptors shown here come from a man younger than 35 in good health. Some clones in this sample may be carry-over from other donors' samples.

The gene calls are TRBV18 and TRBJ1-5, with 9 bases lining up with TRBD1. The CDR3 has 16 residues. Germline V CDR1 and CDR2: KGHSH, LQKENI. With V trimmed by 3 bases and J by 5 bases, 8 bases remained unmatched. The CDR3 sequence is CASSPAGQGPYQPQHF. DNA for the CDR3: TGTGCCAGCTCACCTGCGGGACAGGGACCCTATCAGCCCCAGCATTTT. The full variable domain, completed using reference TRBV18 and TRBJ1-5, is NAGVMQNPRHLVRRRGQEARLRCSPMKGHSHVYWYRQLPEEGLKFMVYLQKENIIDESGMPKERFSAEFPKEGPSILRIQQVVRGDSAAYFCASSPAGQGPYQPQHFGDGTRLSIL.

This chain connects TRBV18 to TRBJ2-1, with TRBD1 matching over 11 bases. The CDR3 spans 14 residues. V was pared by 4 bases and J by 7 bases, with 3 bases of the junction left unmatched. Germline-derived CDR1 and CDR2 are KGHSH and LQKENI. The CDR3 coding sequence is TGTGCCAGCTCACACGGACAGGGGGCGAATGAGCAGTTCTTC. Encoded protein: CASSHGQGANEQFF.

This chain links TRBV5-4 with TRBJ1-5, with 9 nucleotides matching TRBD1. Trimming removed 0 bases from V and 6 bases from J; junction bases left unmatched: 4. Germline V CDR1 and CDR2: SGHNT, YYREEE (reference sequence). The CDR3 contains 15 residues. The chain's CDR3 is CASSLDATGGQPQHF. The CDR3 DNA follows: TGTGCCAGCAGCTTGGACGCGACAGGGGGTCAGCCCCAGCATTTT.

In the case of this clone: The same CDR3 can be traced to other DNA sequences in this sample. The V gene is TRBV29-1, the J gene TRBJ2-7; 7 bases agree with TRBD1. With 4 bases clipped from V and 4 bases from J, the junction kept 1 base outside the gene matches. CDR3 length: 11 amino acids. CDR1 is SQVTM, CDR2 ANQGSEA, per germline. The CDR3 DNA is TGCAGCGTTGGGACAGGATACGAGCAGTACTTC. Translating gives CSVGTGYEQYF.

CDR3 region: CASDDRPDNEQFF. The CDR3 DNA sequence: TGTGCCAGCGATGACCGACCGGACAATGAGCAGTTCTTC. V gene TRBV2 combines with J gene TRBJ2-1, with no clear D. The CDR3 extends over 13 amino acids. Germline CDR1 is SNHLY and CDR2 is FYNNEI. V was cut by 8 bases and J by 5 bases, with 13 bases left in between.

In DNA form, the CDR3 reads TGCGCCAGCACCGGCGAGCAGTACTTC. Amino acid sequence: CASTGEQYF. The chain recombines TRBV10-1 with TRBJ2-7; D not certain. The CDR3 covers 9 residues. V lost 7 bases, J lost 6 bases, and 4 bases lay in between. Germline V gene data show CDR1 as WNHNN and CDR2 as SYGVQD (reference sequence).

The rearrangement joins TRBV5-1 to TRBJ2-3; 8 positions match TRBD2. This CDR3 has 19 amino acids. Germline CDR1 is SGHRS and CDR2 is YFSETQ. V trimming: 0 bases; J trimming: 0 bases; junction bases outside the gene matches: 12. The DNA for the CDR3 is TGCGCCAGCAGCTTGGACATGACGGGCGGGAGGATTAGCACAGATACGCAGTATTTT. As protein: CASSLDMTGGRISTDTQYF.

CDR3 nucleotide sequence: TGTGCCAGCAGCGTAGACCCGAGAGGGGGCGAGACCCAGTACTTC. Translated, it gives CASSVDPRGGETQYF. V is TRBV9 and J is TRBJ2-5, with 7 bases lining up with TRBD1. The CDR3 totals 15 residues. The trim removed 0 bases at V and 5 bases at J, leaving 7 bases unmatched. The germline V gene encodes CDR1 SGDLS and CDR2 YYNGEE. Together with reference TRBV9 and TRBJ2-5, the CDR3 gives the full variable domain: DSGVTQTPKHLITATGQRVTLRCSPRSGDLSVYWYQQSLDQGLQFLIQYYNGEERAKGNILERFSAQQFPDLHSELNLSSLELGDSALYFCASSVDPRGGETQYFGPGTRLLVL.

This sequence joins TRBV6-6 and TRBJ2-1; 8 bases line up with TRBD2. Germline CDR1 MNHNY, CDR2 SVGAGI (reference sequence). J gave up 8 bases and V 5 bases, and 11 bases lay outside the gene matches. CDR3 length: 15 amino acids. This CDR3 is CASSDGAGGSHEQFF. The CDR3 DNA is TGTGCCAGCAGTGACGGTGCGGGAGGTTCCCATGAGCAGTTCTTC.

V gene TRBV2 combines with J gene TRBJ2-3, with no clear D. Germline V lookup: CDR1 SNHLY, CDR2 FYNNEI. CDR3 length equals 15 residues. V lost 6 bases to trimming and J lost 0 bases, with 13 bases between them. CDR3: CASRVSRSSTDTQYF. In DNA form, the CDR3 reads TGTGCCAGCAGGGTCTCACGGTCTAGCACAGATACGCAGTATTTT.

The chain employs TRBV6-5 and TRBJ1-4, with D maybe TRBD1 (6 bases). The CDR3 is 15 residues long. Trimming pared 5 bases from V and 8 bases from J, leaving 18 bases between. CDR1 and CDR2 from the germline V gene are MNHEY and SVGAGI. Here the CDR3 reads CASSTRDKAGEKLFF. CDR3 sequence (DNA): TGTGCCAGCAGTACCCGGGACAAGGCGGGGGAAAAACTGTTTTTT.

V usage is TRBV6-1 and J usage is TRBJ2-5; TRBD2 matches 12 bases. Trimming cost V 7 bases and J 3 bases; bases outside gene matches: 6. The CDR3 extends over 15 amino acids. Germline V gene lookup returns CDR1 MNHNS and CDR2 SASEGT. The CDR3: CASTRTSGTEETQYF. The CDR3 DNA sequence: TGTGCCAGCACAAGGACTAGCGGGACAGAAGAGACCCAGTACTTC.

This clone was observed a single time. The genes are TRBV5-1 and TRBJ1-1; no firm D call. V shed 0 bases and J shed 4 bases, with 7 bases lying between them. Germline lookup yields CDR1 SGHRS and CDR2 YFSETQ. This CDR3 spans 13 amino acids. CDR3 in amino acids: CASSLDVGTEAFF. CDR3 sequence (DNA): TGCGCCAGCAGCTTGGATGTTGGCACTGAAGCTTTCTTT.

This rearrangement joins TRBV6-5 to TRBJ2-7; D is uncertain. The CDR3 extends over 14 amino acids. Trimming removed 5 bases at V and 2 bases at J, with 13 bases between. Per germline, CDR1 MNHEY and CDR2 SVGAGI. The CDR3: CASSVFVRPYEQYF. Written as DNA, the CDR3 is TGTGCCAGCAGTGTCTTCGTAAGGCCCTACGAGCAGTACTTC.